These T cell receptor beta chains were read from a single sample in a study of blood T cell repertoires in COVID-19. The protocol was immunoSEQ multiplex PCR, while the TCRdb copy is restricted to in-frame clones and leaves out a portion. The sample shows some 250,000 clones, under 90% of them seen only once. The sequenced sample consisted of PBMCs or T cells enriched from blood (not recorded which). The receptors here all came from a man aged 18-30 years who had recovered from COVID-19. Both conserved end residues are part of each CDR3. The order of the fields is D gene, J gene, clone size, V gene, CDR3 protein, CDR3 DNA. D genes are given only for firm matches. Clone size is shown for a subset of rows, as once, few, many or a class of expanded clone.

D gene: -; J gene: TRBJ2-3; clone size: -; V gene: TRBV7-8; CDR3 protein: CASSLALTGKTDTQYF; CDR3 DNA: TGTGCCAGCAGCTTAGCGCTTACGGGGAAAACAGATACGCAGTATTTT
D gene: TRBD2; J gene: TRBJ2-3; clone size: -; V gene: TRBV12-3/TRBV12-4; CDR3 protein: CASSAGTRDTQYF; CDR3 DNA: TGTGCCAGCAGTGCCGGGACTAGAGATACGCAGTATTTT
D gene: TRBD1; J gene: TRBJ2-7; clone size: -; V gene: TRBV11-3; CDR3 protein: CASSFQDWDRGQEQYF; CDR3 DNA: TGTGCCAGCAGCTTCCAAGATTGGGACAGGGGGCAAGAGCAGTACTTC
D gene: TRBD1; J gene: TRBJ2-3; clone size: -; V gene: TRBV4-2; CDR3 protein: CASSPRGQGSADTQYF; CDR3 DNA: TGTGCCAGCAGCCCACGCGGACAGGGATCGGCGGATACGCAGTATTTT
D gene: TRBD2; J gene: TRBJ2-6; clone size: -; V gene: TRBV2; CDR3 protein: CASSYSNSGTGANVLTF; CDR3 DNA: TGTGCCAGCAGTTATAGTAATAGCGGGACTGGGGCCAACGTCCTGACTTTC
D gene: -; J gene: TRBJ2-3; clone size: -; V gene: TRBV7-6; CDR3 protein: CASSYRLADTQYF; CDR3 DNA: TGTGCCAGCAGCTACAGACTAGCAGATACGCAGTATTTT
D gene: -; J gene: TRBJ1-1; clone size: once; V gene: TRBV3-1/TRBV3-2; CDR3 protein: CASSVRGVEAFF; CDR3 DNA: TGTGCCAGCAGCGTCAGGGGTGTGGAAGCTTTCTTT
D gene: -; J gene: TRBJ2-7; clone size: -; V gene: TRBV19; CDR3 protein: CASSIVAGRAYEQYF; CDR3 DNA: TGTGCCAGTAGTATAGTGGCAGGAAGAGCCTACGAGCAGTACTTC
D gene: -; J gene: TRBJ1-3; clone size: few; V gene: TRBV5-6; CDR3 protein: CASSLSGLVSGNTIYF; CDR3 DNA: TGTGCCAGCAGCTTGTCAGGTCTCGTCTCTGGAAACACCATATATTTT
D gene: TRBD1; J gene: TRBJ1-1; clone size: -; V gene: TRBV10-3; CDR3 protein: CAISSGQGSTEAFF; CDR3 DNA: TGTGCCATCAGTTCTGGACAGGGGAGCACTGAAGCTTTCTTT
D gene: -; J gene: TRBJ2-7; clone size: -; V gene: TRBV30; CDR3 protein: CAWSVTGTGQYF; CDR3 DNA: TGTGCCTGGAGTGTAACAGGAACGGGGCAGTACTTC
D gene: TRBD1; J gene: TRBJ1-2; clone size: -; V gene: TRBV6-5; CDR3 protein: CASSYSLQGAYGYTF; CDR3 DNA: TGTGCCAGCAGTTATTCCCTACAGGGGGCCTATGGCTACACCTTC
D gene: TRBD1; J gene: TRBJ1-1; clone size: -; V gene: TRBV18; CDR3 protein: CASSPPGQGVGTEAFF; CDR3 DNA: TGTGCCAGCTCACCACCGGGACAGGGGGTCGGCACTGAAGCTTTCTTT